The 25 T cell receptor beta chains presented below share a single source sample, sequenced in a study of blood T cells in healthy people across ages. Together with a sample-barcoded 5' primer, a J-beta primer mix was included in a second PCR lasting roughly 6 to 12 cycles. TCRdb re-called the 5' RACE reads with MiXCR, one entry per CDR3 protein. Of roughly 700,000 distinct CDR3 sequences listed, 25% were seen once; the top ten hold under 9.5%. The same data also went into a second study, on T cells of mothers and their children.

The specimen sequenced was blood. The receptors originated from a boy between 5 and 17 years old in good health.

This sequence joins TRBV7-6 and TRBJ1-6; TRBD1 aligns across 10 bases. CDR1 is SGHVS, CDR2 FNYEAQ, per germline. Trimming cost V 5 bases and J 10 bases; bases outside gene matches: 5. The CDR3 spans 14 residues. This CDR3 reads CASSRQGAESPLHF. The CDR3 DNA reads TGTGCCAGCAGCAGACAGGGGGCTGAATCACCCCTCCACTTT.

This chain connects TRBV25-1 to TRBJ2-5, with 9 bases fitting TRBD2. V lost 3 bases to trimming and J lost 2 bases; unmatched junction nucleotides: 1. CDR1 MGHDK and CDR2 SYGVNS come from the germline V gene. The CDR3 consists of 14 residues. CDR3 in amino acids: CASSETSGQETQYF. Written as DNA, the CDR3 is TGTGCCAGCAGTGAGACTAGCGGACAAGAGACCCAGTACTTC.

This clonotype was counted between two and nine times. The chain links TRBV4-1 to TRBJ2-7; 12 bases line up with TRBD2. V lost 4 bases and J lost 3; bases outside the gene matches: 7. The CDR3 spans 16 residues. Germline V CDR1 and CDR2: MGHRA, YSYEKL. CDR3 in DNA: TGCGCCAGCAGCCCGATCGGACTAGCGGGACACTACGAGCAGTACTTC. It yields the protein CASSPIGLAGHYEQYF.

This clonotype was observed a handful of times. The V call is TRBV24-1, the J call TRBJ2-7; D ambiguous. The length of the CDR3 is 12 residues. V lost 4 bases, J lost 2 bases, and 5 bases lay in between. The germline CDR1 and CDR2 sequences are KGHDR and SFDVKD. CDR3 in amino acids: CATSEGTYEQYF. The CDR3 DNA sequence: TGTGCCACCAGTGAGGGGACCTACGAGCAGTACTTC.

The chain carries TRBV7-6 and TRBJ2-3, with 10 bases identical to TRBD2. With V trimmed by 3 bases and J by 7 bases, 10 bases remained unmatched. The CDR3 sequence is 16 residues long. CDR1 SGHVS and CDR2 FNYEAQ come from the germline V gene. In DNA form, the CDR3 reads TGTGCCAGCAGCTTCTTTCTTCTAGCGGGAGAGAATACGCAGTATTTT. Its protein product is CASSFFLLAGENTQYF.

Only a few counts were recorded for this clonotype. In DNA, the CDR3 is TGTGCCAGCAGCGTGGGGGGGACTAGCGAATACGAGCAGTACTTC. Amino acids: CASSVGGTSEYEQYF. The V and J genes are TRBV9 and TRBJ2-7; 10 nucleotides agree with TRBD2. The junction had 6 bases not matched to a gene; V was cut back by 2 bases and J by 4 bases. Germline V lookup: CDR1 SGDLS, CDR2 YYNGEE. The CDR3 covers 15 residues.

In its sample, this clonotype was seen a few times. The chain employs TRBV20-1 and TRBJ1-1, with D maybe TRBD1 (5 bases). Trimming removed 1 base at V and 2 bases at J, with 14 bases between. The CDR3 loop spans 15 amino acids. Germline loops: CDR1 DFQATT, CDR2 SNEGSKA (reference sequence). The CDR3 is CSARAVETANTEAFF. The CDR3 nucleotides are TGCAGTGCTAGAGCCGTCGAGACAGCTAACACTGAAGCTTTCTTT.

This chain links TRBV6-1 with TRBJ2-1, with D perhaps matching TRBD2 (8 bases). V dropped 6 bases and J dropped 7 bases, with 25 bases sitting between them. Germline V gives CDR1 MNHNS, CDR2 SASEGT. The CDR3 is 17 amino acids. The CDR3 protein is CASSTARGPGGPNEQFF. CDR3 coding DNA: TGTGCCAGCAGCACAGCGAGGGGGCCGGGGGGGCCTAATGAGCAGTTCTTC.

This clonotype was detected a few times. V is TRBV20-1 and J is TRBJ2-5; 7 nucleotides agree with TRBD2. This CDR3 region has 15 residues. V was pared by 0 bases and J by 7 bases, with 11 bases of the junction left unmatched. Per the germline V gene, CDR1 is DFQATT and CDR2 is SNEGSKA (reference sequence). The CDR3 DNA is TGCAGTGCTAGAGATCTCCGGGAGGCCCTTTGGACCCAGTACTTC. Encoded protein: CSARDLREALWTQYF.

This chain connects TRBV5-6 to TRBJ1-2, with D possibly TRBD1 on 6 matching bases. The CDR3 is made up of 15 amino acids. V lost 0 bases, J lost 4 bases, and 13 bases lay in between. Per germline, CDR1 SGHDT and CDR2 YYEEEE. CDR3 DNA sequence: TGTGCCAGCAGCTTGGGTCGGACAGCCTCCTATGGCTACACCTTC. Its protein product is CASSLGRTASYGYTF.

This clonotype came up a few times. The CDR3, as DNA: TGCAGTGCTAGAGCAGGGTTAATAGAGCTCTACGAGCAGTACTTC. Its protein product is CSARAGLIELYEQYF. This chain uses TRBV20-1 with TRBJ2-7; possibly TRBD1 for D (5 bases). Trimming removed 1 base at V and 3 bases at J, with 16 bases between. Germline V gene data show CDR1 as DFQATT and CDR2 as SNEGSKA (reference sequence). The CDR3 extends over 15 amino acids.

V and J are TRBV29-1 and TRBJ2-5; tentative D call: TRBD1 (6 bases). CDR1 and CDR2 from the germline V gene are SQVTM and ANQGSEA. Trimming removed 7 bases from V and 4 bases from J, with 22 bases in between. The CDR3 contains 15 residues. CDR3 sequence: CSAYTQGPLGETQYF. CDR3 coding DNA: TGCAGCGCATACACACAGGGCCCACTAGGAGAGACCCAGTACTTC.

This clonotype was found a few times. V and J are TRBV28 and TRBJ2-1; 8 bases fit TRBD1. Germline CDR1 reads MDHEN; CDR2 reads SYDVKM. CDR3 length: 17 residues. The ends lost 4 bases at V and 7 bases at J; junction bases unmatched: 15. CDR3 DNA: TGTGCCAGCAGTTCCCATCCAGAGACAGGGGTAGTTAATGAGCAGTTCTTC. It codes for CASSSHPETGVVNEQFF.

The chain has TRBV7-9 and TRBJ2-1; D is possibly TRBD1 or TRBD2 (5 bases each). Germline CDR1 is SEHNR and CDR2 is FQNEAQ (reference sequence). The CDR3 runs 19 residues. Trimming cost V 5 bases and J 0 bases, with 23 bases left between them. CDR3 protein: CASSPPGRNLPPSYNEQFF. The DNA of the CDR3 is TGTGCCAGCAGCCCACCGGGACGGAATTTGCCGCCCTCCTACAATGAGCAGTTCTTC.

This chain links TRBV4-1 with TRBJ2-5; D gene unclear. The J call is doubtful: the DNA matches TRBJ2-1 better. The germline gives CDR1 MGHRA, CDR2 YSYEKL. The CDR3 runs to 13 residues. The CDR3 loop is CASSQAYVNEQFF. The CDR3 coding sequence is TGCGCCAGCAGCCAAGCATACGTCAATGAGCAGTTCTTC.

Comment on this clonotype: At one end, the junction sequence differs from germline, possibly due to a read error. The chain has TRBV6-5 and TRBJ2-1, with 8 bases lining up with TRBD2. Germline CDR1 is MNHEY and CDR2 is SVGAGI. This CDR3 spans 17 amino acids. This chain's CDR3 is CASSPFRGAGDLNERFF. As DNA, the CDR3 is TGTGCCAGCAGCCCCTTTCGAGGAGCGGGAGATCTCAATGAGCGGTTCTTC.

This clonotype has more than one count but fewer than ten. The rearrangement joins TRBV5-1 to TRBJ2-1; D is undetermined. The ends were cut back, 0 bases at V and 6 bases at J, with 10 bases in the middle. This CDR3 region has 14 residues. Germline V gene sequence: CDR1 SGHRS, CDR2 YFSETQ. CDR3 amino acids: CASSLGISRNEQFF. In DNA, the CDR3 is TGCGCCAGCAGCTTGGGAATTAGTCGCAATGAGCAGTTCTTC.

The CDR3 reads CASSKRRDRGPNEQFF. The CDR3 coding sequence is TGTGCCAGCAGCAAACGACGGGACAGGGGACCCAATGAGCAGTTCTTC. The rearrangement uses TRBV21-1 and TRBJ2-1; the listed D gene, TRBD1, was not tested against the DNA. TRBV21-1 is a known pseudogene. The CDR3 runs 16 residues.

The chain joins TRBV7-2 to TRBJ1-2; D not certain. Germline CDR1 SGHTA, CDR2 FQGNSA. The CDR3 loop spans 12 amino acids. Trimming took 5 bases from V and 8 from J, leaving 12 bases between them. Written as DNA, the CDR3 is TGTGCCAGCAGCCCCCTTGCTTCCGGCTACACCTTC. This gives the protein CASSPLASGYTF.

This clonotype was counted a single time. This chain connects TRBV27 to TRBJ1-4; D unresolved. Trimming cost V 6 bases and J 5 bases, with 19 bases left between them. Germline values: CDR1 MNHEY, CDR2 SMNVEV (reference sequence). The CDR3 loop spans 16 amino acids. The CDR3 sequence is CASSWSVGVINEKLFF. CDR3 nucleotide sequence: TGTGCCAGCAGCTGGTCCGTGGGTGTCATCAATGAAAAACTGTTTTTT.

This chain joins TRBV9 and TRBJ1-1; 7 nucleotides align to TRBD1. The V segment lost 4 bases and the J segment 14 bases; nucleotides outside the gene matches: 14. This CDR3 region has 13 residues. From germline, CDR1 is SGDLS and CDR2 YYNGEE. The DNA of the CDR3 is TGTGCCAGCAGCCCCCGGACAGGTGAGGTGTCGTTCTTT. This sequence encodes CASSPRTGEVSFF.

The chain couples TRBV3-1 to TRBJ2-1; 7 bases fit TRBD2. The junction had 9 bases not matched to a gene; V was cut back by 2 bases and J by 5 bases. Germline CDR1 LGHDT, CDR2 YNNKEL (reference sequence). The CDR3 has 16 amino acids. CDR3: CASSQRALAVNNEQFF. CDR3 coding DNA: TGTGCCAGCAGCCAACGGGCGCTAGCGGTTAACAATGAGCAGTTCTTC.

CDR3 protein: CASSLDGGSPSKEQYF. In DNA, the CDR3 is TGTGCCAGCAGCTTAGATGGCGGGTCCCCCTCTAAAGAGCAGTACTTC. The chain joins TRBV7-6 to TRBJ2-5; D might be TRBD2 (5 bases). Germline lookup yields CDR1 SGHVS and CDR2 FNYEAQ. Trimming removed 1 base from V and 11 bases from J, with 23 bases in between. The length of the CDR3 is 16 residues.

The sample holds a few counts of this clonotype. CDR3 nucleotide sequence: TGTGCCAGCAGCACGAGGACTAGCTCCACAGATACGCAGTATTTT. Protein: CASSTRTSSTDTQYF. V usage is TRBV7-9 and J usage is TRBJ2-3; 8 bases agree with TRBD2. This CDR3 comprises 15 residues. The germline CDR1 and CDR2 sequences are SEHNR and FQNEAQ (reference sequence). V lost 5 bases to trimming and J lost 2 bases; unmatched junction nucleotides: 6.

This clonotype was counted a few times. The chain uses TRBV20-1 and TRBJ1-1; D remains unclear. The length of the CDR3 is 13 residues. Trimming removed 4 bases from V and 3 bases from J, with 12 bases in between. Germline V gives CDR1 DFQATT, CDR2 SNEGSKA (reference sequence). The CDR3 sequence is CSAKGNMDTEAFF. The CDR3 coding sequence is TGCAGTGCTAAAGGGAACATGGACACTGAAGCTTTCTTT.